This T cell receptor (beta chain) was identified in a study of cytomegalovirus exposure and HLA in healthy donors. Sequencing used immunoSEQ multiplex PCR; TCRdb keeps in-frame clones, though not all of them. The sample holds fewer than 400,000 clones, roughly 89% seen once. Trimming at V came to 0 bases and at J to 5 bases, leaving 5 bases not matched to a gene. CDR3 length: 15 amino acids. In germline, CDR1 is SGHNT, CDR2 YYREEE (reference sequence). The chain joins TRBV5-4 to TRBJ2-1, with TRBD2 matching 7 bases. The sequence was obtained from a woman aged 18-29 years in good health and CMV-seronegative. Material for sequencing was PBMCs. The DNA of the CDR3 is TGTGCCAGCAGCTTGGGACCTAGCGGTCACAATGAGCAGTTCTTC. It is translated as CASSLGPSGHNEQFF.